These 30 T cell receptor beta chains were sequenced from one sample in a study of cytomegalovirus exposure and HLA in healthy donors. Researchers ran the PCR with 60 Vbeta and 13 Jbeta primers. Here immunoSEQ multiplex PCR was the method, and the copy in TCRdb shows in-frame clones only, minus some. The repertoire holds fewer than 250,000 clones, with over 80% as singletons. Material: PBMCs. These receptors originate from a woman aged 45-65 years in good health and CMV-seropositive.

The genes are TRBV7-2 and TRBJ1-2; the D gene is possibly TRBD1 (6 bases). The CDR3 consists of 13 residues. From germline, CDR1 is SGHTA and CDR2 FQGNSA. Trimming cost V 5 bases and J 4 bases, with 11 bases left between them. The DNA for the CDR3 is TGTGCCAGCAGCACCCCAGGGGTCTATGGCTACACCTTC. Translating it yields CASSTPGVYGYTF.

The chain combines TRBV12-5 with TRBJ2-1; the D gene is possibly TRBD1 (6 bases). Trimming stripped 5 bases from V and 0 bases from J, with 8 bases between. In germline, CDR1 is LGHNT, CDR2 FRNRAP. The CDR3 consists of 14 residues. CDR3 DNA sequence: TGTGCTAGTGGTATAGGGGGCTCCTACAATGAGCAGTTCTTC. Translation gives CASGIGGSYNEQFF.

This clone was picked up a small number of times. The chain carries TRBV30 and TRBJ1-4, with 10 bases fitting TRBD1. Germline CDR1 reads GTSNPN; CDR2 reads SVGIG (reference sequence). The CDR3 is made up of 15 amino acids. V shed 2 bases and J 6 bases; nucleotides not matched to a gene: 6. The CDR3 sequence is CAWSTPGTGDEKLFF. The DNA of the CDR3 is TGTGCCTGGAGTACACCCGGGACAGGGGATGAAAAACTGTTTTTT. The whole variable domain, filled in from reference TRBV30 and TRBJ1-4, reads SQTIHQWPATLVQPVGSPLSLECTVEGTSNPNLYWYRQAAGRGLQLLFYSVGIGQISSEVPQNLSASRPQDRQFILSSKKLLLSDSGFYLCAWSTPGTGDEKLFFGSGTQLSVL.

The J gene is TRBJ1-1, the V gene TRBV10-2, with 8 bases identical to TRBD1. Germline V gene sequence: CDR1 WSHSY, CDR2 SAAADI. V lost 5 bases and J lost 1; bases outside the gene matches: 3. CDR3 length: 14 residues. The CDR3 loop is CASSYRGANTEAFF. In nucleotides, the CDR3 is TGCGCCAGCAGTTACAGGGGGGCGAACACTGAAGCTTTCTTT.

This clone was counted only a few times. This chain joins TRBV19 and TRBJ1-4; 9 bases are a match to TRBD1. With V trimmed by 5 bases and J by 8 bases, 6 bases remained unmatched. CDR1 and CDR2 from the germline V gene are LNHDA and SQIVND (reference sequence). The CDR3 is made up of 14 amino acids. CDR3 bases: TGTGCCAGTAGTCCTCGACAGGGGGACGAAAAACTGTTTTTT. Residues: CASSPRQGDEKLFF.

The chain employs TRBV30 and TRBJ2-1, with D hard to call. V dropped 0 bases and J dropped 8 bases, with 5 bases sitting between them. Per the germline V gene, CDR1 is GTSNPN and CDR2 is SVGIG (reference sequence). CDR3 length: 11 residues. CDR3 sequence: CAWSVGDEQFF. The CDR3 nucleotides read TGTGCCTGGAGTGTAGGAGATGAGCAGTTCTTC.

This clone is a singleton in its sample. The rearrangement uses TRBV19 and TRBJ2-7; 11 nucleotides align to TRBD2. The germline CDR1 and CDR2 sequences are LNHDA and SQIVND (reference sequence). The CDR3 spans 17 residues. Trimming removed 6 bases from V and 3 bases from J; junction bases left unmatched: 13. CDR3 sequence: CASSPTSGTSGIYEQYF. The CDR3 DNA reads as TGTGCCAGTAGCCCGACTTCCGGGACTAGCGGTATCTACGAGCAGTACTTC.

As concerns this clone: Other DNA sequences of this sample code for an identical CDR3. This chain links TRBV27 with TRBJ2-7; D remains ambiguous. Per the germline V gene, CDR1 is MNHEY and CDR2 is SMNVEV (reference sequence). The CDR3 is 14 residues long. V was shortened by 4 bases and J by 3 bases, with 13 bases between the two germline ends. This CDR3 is CASSYGGGGYEQYF. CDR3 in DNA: TGTGCCAGCAGTTACGGTGGCGGTGGCTACGAGCAGTACTTC.

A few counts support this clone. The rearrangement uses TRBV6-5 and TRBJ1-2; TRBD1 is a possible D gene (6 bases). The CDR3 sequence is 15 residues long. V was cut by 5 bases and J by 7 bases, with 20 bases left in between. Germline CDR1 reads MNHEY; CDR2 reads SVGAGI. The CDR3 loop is CASSGWDNSPAGYTF. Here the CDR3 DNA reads TGTGCCAGCAGTGGTTGGGACAACTCTCCTGCTGGCTACACCTTC.

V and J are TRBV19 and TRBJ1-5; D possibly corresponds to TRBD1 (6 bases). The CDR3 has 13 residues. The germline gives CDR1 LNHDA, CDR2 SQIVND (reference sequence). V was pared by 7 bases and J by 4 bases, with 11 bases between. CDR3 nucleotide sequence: TGTGCCAGTAACCAACAGGGAAATCAGCCCCAGCATTTT. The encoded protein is CASNQQGNQPQHF.

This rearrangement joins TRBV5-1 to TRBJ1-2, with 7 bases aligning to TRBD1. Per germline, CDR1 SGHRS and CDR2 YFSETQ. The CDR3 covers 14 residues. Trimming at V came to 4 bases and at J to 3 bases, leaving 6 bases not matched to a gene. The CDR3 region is CASSPEGAYYGYTF. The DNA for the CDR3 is TGCGCCAGCAGCCCCGAGGGGGCGTACTATGGCTACACCTTC.

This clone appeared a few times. The CDR3 spells CASSSGVRNTEAFF. CDR3 nucleotides: TGTGCCAGCAGTTCCGGGGTCCGGAACACTGAAGCTTTCTTT. The chain joins TRBV27 to TRBJ1-1, with D uncertain. Trimming stripped 4 bases from V and 1 base from J, with 10 bases between. This CDR3 comprises 14 residues. Germline CDR1 MNHEY, CDR2 SMNVEV (reference sequence).

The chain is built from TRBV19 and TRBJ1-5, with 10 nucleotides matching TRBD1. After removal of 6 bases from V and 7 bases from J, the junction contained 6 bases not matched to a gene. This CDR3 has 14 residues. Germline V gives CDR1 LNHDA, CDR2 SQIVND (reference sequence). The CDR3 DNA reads TGTGCCAGTAGCAGGGACAGGGGAGACCAGCCCCAGCATTTT. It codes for CASSRDRGDQPQHF.

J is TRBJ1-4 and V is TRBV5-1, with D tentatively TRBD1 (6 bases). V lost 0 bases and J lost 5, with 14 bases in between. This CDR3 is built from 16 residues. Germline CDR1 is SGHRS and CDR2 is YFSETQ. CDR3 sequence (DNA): TGCGCCAGCAGCTTGGTCCCGGGAACAGGGAATGAAAAACTGTTTTTT. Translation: CASSLVPGTGNEKLFF.

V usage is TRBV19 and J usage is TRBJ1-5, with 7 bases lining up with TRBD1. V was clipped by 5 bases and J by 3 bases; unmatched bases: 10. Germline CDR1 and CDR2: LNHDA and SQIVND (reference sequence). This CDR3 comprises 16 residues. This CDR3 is CASSLKNRGFNQPQHF. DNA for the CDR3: TGTGCCAGTAGTCTCAAAAACAGGGGATTCAATCAGCCCCAGCATTTT.

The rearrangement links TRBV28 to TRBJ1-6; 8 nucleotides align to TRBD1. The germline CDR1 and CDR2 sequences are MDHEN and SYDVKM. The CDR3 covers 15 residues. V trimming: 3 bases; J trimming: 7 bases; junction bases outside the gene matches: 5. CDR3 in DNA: TGTGCCAGCAGTTTCAGCAGGGGGCGAAATTCACCCCTCCACTTT. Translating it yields CASSFSRGRNSPLHF.

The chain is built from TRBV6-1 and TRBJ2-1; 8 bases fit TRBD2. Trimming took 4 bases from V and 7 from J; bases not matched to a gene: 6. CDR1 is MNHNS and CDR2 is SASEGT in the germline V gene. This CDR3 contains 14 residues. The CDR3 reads CASSAERGLNEQFF. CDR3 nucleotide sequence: TGTGCCAGCAGTGCCGAGCGGGGGTTAAATGAGCAGTTCTTC.

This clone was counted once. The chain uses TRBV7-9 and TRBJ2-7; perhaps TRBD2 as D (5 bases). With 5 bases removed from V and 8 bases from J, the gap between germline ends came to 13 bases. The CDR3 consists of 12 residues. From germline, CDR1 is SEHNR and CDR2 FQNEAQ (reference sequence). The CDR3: CASSMIRGKQYF. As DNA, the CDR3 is TGTGCCAGCAGCATGATCCGAGGGAAGCAGTACTTC.

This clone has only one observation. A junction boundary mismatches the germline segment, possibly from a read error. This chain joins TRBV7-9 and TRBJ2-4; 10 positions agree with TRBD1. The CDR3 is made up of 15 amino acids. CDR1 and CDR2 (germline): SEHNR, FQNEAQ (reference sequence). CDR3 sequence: CSSSSSGQGKNIQYF. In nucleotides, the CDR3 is TGTTCCAGCAGTTCCTCGGGACAGGGGAAAAACATTCAGTACTTC. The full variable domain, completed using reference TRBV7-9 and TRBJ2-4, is DTGVSQNPRHKITKRGQNVTFRCDPISEHNRLYWYRQTLGQGPEFLTYFQNEAQLEKSRLLSDRFSAERPKGSFSTLEIQRTEQGDSAMYLCSSSSSGQGKNIQYFGAGTRLSVL.

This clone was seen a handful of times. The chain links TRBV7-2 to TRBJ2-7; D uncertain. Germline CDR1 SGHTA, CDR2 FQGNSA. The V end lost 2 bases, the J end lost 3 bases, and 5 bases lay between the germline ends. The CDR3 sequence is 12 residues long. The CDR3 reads CASSLSFYEQYF. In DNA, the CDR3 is TGTGCCAGCAGCTTAAGCTTCTACGAGCAGTACTTC.

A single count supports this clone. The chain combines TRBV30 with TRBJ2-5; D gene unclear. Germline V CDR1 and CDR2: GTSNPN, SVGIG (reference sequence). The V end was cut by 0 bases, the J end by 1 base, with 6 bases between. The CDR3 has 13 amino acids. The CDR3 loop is CAWSVQPQETQYF. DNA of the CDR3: TGTGCCTGGAGTGTACAGCCCCAAGAGACCCAGTACTTC.

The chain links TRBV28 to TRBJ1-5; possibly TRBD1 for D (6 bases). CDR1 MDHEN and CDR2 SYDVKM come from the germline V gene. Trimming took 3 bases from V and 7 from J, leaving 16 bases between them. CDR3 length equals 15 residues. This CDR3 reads CASSFRFGGRQPQHF. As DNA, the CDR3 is TGTGCCAGCAGTTTTCGATTCGGGGGGCGACAGCCCCAGCATTTT.

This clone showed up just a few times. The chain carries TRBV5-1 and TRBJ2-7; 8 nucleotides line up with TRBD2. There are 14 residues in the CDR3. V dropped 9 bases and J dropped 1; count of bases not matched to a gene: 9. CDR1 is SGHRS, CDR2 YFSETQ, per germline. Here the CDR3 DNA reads TGCGCCACCCGGGAGGGGGTGCTTTCCTACGAGCAGTACTTC. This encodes CATREGVLSYEQYF.

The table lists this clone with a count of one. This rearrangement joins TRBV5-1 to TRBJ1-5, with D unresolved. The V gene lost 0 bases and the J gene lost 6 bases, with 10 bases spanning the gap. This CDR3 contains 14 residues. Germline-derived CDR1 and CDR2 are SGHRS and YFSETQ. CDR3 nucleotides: TGCGCCAGCAGCTTGGGAGGTTCGGGTCAGCCCCAGCATTTT. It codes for CASSLGGSGQPQHF.

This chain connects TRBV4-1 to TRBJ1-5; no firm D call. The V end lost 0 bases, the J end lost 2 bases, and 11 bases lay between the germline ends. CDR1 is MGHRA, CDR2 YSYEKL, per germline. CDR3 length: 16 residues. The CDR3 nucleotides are TGCGCCAGCAGCCAAGATGGCGGATTTGGCAATCAGCCCCAGCATTTT. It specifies CASSQDGGFGNQPQHF.

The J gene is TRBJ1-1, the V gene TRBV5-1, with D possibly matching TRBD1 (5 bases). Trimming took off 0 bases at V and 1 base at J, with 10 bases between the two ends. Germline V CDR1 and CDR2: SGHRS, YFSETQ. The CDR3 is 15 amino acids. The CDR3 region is CASSLVTARNTEAFF. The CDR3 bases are TGCGCCAGCAGCTTGGTGACAGCCAGGAACACTGAAGCTTTCTTT.

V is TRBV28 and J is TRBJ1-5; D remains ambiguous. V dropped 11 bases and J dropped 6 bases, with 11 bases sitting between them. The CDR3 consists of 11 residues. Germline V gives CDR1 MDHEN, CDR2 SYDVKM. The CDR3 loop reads CAGGVIQPQHF. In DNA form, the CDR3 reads TGTGCCGGCGGGGTTATTCAGCCCCAGCATTTT.

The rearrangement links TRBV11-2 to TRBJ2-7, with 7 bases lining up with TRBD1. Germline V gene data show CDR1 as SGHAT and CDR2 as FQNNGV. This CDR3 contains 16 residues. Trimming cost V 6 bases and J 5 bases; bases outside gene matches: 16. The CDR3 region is CASRNKQGQAGNEQYF. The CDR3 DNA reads TGTGCCAGCAGAAATAAACAGGGGCAGGCTGGAAACGAGCAGTACTTC.

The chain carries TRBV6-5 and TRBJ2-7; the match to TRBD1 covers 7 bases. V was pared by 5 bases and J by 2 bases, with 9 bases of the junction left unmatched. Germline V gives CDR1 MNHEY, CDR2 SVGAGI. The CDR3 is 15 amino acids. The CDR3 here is CASSTETGSPYEQYF. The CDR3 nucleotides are TGTGCCAGCAGTACTGAGACAGGGTCCCCCTACGAGCAGTACTTC.

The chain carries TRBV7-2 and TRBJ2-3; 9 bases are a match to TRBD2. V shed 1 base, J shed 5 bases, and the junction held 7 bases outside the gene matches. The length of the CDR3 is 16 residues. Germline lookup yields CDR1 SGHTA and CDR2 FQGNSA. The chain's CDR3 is CASSLVRGGVKDTQYF. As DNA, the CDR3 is TGTGCCAGCAGCTTAGTGCGCGGGGGGGTCAAAGATACGCAGTATTTT.